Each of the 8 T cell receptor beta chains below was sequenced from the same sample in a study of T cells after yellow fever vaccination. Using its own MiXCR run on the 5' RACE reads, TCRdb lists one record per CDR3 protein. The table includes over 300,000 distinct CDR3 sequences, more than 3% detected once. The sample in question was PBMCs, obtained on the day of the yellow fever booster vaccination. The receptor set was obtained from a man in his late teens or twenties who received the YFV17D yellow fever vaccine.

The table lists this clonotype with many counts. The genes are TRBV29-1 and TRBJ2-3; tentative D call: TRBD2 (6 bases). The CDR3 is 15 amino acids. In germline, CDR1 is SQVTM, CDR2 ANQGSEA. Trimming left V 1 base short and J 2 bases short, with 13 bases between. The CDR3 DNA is TGCAGCGTTGAAGCTGGGGACTGGCCCACAGATACGCAGTATTTT. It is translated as CSVEAGDWPTDTQYF.

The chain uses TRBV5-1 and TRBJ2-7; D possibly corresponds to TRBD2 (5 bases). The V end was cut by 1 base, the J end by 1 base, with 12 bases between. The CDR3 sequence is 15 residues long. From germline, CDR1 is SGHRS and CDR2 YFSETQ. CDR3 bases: TGCGCCAGCAGCTTGACCGGGAACCCTTCCTACGAGCAGTACTTC. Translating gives CASSLTGNPSYEQYF. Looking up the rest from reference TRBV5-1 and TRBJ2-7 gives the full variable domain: KAGVTQTPRYLIKTRGQQVTLSCSPISGHRSVSWYQQTPGQGLQFLFEYFSETQRNKGNFPGRFSGRQFSNSRSEMNVSTLELGDSALYLCASSLTGNPSYEQYFGPGTRLTVT.

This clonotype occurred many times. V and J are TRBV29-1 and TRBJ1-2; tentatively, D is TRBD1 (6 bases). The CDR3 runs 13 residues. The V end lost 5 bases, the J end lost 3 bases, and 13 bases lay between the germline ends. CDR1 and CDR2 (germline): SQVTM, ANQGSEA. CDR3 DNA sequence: TGCAGCGTTAGGGGGATATCGGACTATGGCTACACCTTC. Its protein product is CSVRGISDYGYTF.

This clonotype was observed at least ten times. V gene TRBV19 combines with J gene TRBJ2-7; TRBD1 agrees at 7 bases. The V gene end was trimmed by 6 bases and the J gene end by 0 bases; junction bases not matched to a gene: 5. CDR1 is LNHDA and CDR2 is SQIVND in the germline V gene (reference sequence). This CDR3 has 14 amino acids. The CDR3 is CASSIRDSSYEQYF. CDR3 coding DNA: TGTGCCAGTAGCATCCGGGACAGCTCCTACGAGCAGTACTTC.

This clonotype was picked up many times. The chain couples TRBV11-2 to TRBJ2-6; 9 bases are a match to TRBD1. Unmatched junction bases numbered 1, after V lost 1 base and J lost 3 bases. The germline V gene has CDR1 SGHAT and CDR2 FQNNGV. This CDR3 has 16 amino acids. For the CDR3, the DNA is TGTGCCAGCAGCTTAGGACAGGGGGTTGGGGCCAACGTCCTGACTTTC. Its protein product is CASSLGQGVGANVLTF.

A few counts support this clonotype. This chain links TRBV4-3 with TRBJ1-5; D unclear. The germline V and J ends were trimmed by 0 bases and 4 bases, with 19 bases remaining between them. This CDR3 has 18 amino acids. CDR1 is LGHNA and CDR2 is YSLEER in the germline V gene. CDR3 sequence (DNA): TGCGCCAGCAGCCAAGATTGGGTTTCTATTATGGGGAATCAGCCCCAGCATTTT. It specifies CASSQDWVSIMGNQPQHF.

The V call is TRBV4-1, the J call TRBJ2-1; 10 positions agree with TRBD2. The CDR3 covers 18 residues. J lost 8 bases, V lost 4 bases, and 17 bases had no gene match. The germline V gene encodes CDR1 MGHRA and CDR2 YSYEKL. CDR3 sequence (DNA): TGCGCCAGCAGCCTCACCCCAGGGAGGCCTAGCGGGGGCCATGAGCAGTTCTTC. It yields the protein CASSLTPGRPSGGHEQFF.

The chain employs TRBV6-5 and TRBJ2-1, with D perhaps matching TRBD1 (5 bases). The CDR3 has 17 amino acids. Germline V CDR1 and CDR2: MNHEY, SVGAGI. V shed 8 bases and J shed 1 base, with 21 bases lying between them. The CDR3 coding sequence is TGTGCCAGCTTGGGGCGCAGGCCCGAAGTTTCCTACAATGAGCAGTTCTTC. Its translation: CASLGRRPEVSYNEQFF.